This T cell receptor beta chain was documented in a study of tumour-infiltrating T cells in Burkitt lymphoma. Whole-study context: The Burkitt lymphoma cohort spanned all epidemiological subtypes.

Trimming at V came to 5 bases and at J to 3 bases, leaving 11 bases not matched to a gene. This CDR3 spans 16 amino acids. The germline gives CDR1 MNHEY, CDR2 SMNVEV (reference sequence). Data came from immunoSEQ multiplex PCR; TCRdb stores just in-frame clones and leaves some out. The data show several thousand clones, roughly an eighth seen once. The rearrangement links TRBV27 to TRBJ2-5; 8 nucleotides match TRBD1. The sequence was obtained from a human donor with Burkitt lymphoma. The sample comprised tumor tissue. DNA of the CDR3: TGTGCCAGCAGTCCCGGGACAGGTGTTGAAAAAGAGACCCAGTACTTC. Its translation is CASSPGTGVEKETQYF.